Below, 11 T cell receptor beta chains from the same sample are listed, as sequenced in a study of vaccination and CD4 T cells after COVID-19. This sample's treatment: roughly ten-day PBMC culture with coronavirus spike peptide pools or control peptides (ViraFEST assay). With the Oncomine TCR Beta short-read assay, DNA from cultured CD4+ T cells was sequenced. TCRdb fed the PCR reads into MiXCR, producing one record per CDR3 protein. This table has 15,000 or so distinct CDR3 sequences, 25% to 30% appearing once. These receptors are not linked to any known antigen. Sequencing input: cultured CD4+ T cells from blood. These receptors all come from a human donor with COVID-19.

The V and J genes are TRBV10-3 and TRBJ2-3, with TRBD1 identical over 9 bases. The CDR3 extends over 14 amino acids. V shed 8 bases and J 0 bases; nucleotides not matched to a gene: 3. Germline CDR1 ENHRY, CDR2 SYGVKD. CDR3 in DNA: TGTGCCATCTGGGGACAGGGAAGCACAGATACGCAGTATTTT. As protein: CAIWGQGSTDTQYF.

This clonotype has more than one count but fewer than ten. The chain carries TRBV30 and TRBJ2-2; possible D gene TRBD2, 6 bases. V was pared by 0 bases and J by 7 bases, with 15 bases between. Germline-derived CDR1 and CDR2 are GTSNPN and SVGIG (reference sequence). This CDR3 contains 15 residues. Here the CDR3 reads CAWSVGLPFGGELFF. The CDR3 nucleotides are TGTGCCTGGAGTGTAGGACTACCCTTTGGCGGGGAGCTGTTTTTT.

The chain links TRBV4-2 to TRBJ1-2, with D tentatively TRBD1 (6 bases). The germline gives CDR1 LGHNA, CDR2 YNFKEQ. Trimming cost V 0 bases and J 5 bases, with 22 bases left between them. The CDR3 extends over 18 amino acids. The CDR3 loop is CASSQEGTQGSTVYGYTF. The CDR3 DNA reads TGTGCCAGCAGCCAAGAAGGCACACAGGGCTCAACCGTGTATGGCTACACCTTC.

This chain connects TRBV6-5 to TRBJ1-1, with TRBD1 identical over 8 bases. CDR1 is MNHEY, CDR2 SVGAGI, per germline. The V gene end was trimmed by 1 base and the J gene end by 4 bases; junction bases not matched to a gene: 8. This CDR3 has 16 residues. The CDR3 loop is CASSYFQGASGTEAFF. The CDR3 region has the DNA TGTGCCAGCAGTTACTTTCAGGGGGCAAGTGGCACTGAAGCTTTCTTT.

This clonotype was observed a handful of times. The chain couples TRBV6-5 to TRBJ2-2, with 10 positions matching TRBD2. The germline V gene has CDR1 MNHEY and CDR2 SVGAGI. CDR3 length equals 16 residues. V trimming: 2 bases; J trimming: 5 bases; junction bases outside the gene matches: 5. CDR3 region: CASSYSPLAGTGELFF. CDR3 nucleotides: TGTGCCAGCAGTTACAGTCCACTAGCGGGGACCGGGGAGCTGTTTTTT.

The chain carries TRBV20-1 and TRBJ2-7; 10 nucleotides line up with TRBD1. Germline assignment: CDR1 DFQATT and CDR2 SNEGSKA (reference sequence). This CDR3 has 14 residues. J gave up 2 bases and V 5 bases, and 6 bases lay outside the gene matches. CDR3 protein: CSAGPGTGAYEQYF. The CDR3 DNA reads as TGCAGTGCTGGCCCCGGGACAGGGGCCTACGAGCAGTACTTC.

This clonotype was recorded only once. The genes are TRBV7-9 and TRBJ2-1, with unresolved D. The CDR3 contains 13 residues. CDR1 and CDR2 from the germline V gene are SEHNR and FQNEAQ (reference sequence). Trimming pared 3 bases from V and 8 bases from J, leaving 11 bases between. CDR3 nucleotide sequence: TGTGCCAGCAGCTTCGACTGGAGCGATGAGCAGTTCTTC. This codes for CASSFDWSDEQFF.

The chain joins TRBV30 to TRBJ2-5, with TRBD2 matching 7 bases. CDR1 GTSNPN and CDR2 SVGIG come from the germline V gene (reference sequence). After removal of 0 bases from V and 7 bases from J, the junction contained 2 bases not matched to a gene. The CDR3 has 12 amino acids. DNA of the CDR3: TGTGCCTGGAGTGTACCGGGAGGGACCCAGTACTTC. Translated: CAWSVPGGTQYF.

This clonotype appeared a few times. V usage is TRBV12-3 or TRBV12-4 and J usage is TRBJ1-1; weak D call: TRBD1 (6 bases). V lost 11 bases, J lost 3 bases, and 16 bases lay in between. There are 13 residues in the CDR3. CDR3 sequence: CAVTWGLDTEAFF. CDR3 DNA: TGTGCCGTTACGTGGGGGCTCGACACTGAAGCTTTCTTT.

The rearrangement joins TRBV12-3 or TRBV12-4 to TRBJ2-7; 8 bases are shared with TRBD2. The CDR3 loop spans 14 amino acids. With 8 bases clipped from V and 2 bases from J, the junction kept 8 bases outside the gene matches. The DNA of the CDR3 is TGTGCCAGCTCCCCGGGGGGGACTGCCTACGAGCAGTACTTC. This encodes CASSPGGTAYEQYF.

This clonotype has a handful of counts. This chain uses TRBV28 with TRBJ1-2, with TRBD1 as a possible D gene (6 bases). The CDR3 runs 14 residues. V lost 5 bases, J lost 6 bases, and 16 bases lay in between. The germline gives CDR1 MDHEN, CDR2 SYDVKM. CDR3 amino acids: CASSQTGRPNGYTF. The CDR3 DNA reads as TGTGCCAGCAGTCAGACAGGCAGGCCCAATGGCTACACCTTC.